This T cell receptor beta chain was documented in a study of T cells in Graves' hyperthyroidism and ophthalmopathy. Trimming took off 2 bases at V and 5 bases at J, with 18 bases between the two ends. Germline assignment: CDR1 SGHAT and CDR2 FQNNGV. The CDR3 is 16 amino acids. TCR beta CDR3 sequences were amplified from RNA transcripts. When the TCR CDR3 underwent first-round RT-PCR, the HTBI primer set was used. TCRdb itself ran the multiplex PCR reads through MiXCR, one entry per CDR3 protein. The sample yields about 280,000 distinct CDR3 sequences, 25% to 30% seen once. Clinical symptoms, serum thyroxine, TRAb, thyroid ultrasound and orbital computed tomography established diagnosis.

The chain is built from TRBV11-2 and TRBJ1-1; maybe TRBD1 (5 bases). The TCR sequence derives from a man aged 35 to 55 with Graves' hyperthyroidism that later progressed to Graves' ophthalmopathy. The specimen was blood. The CDR3: CASSLWGSGGRTEAFF. The CDR3 bases are TGTGCCAGCAGCTTATGGGGGAGTGGAGGACGGACTGAAGCTTTCTTT.